This TCR beta chain was found in a study of cytomegalovirus exposure and HLA in healthy donors. Primers: 60 Vbeta forward and 13 Jbeta reverse. Produced via immunoSEQ multiplex PCR; TCRdb's table is partial and in-frame only. The data hold about 100,000 clones, with about 70% observed a single time. V lost 5 bases and J 3 bases, leaving 13 bases between the germline ends. This CDR3 is 14 amino acids long. Germline values: CDR1 SGHTA, CDR2 FQGNSA. In the case of this clone: Its matching antigen is unknown.

Study outcomes and limitations: Several of the most significant clusters appeared linked to common viral pathogens, based on a later analysis. In vitro data verified a few CMV-associated chains as specific for CMV antigens. Reports indicate that TCR beta sequences accurately predicted the HLA-A and HLA-B alleles of most subjects.

The receptor was derived from a female donor in good health and CMV-seropositive. The chain joins TRBV7-2 to TRBJ1-1, with a weak D call TRBD1 (5 bases). The sequenced sample consisted of PBMCs. The CDR3: CASSSAGPYTEAFF. The DNA of the CDR3 is TGTGCCAGCAGCAGCGCAGGGCCCTACACTGAAGCTTTCTTT. The full variable domain, in which reference TRBV7-2 and TRBJ1-1 provide the parts outside the CDR3, is GAGVSQSPSNKVTEKGKDVELRCDPISGHTALYWYRQSLGQGLEFLIYFQGNSAPDKSGLPSDRFSAERTGGSVSTLTIQRTQQEDSAVYLCASSSAGPYTEAFFGQGTRLTVV.